This T cell receptor beta chain was sequenced for a study of cytomegalovirus exposure and HLA in healthy donors. Study-level points and caveats: Overall, around 160 TCR beta chains were annotated as cytomegalovirus-associated. Both high specificity and high sensitivity reportedly marked the classifier's diagnosis of cytomegalovirus status.

CDR1 SGHRS and CDR2 YFSETQ come from the germline V gene. The CDR3 has 14 residues. Primers for the PCR totalled 60 Vbeta and 13 Jbeta. Sequencing used immunoSEQ multiplex PCR; TCRdb keeps in-frame clones, though not all of them. The sample lists some 150,000 clones, roughly 80% occurring once. Regarding this clone: The antigen is unknown. One junction end does not reproduce the germline sequence, and a read error may be involved.

This receptor was obtained from a male donor in good health and CMV-seronegative. This sequence joins TRBV5-1 and TRBJ1-4; 10 bases are shared with TRBD1. Sequencing was carried out using PBMCs. CDR3: CASSAGQGFRKTVF. The CDR3 nucleotides are TGCGCCAGCAGCGCGGGACAGGGGTTCCGAAAAACTGTTTTT. The whole variable domain, remainder taken from reference TRBV5-1 and TRBJ1-4, is KAGVTQTPRYLIKTRGQQVTLSCSPISGHRSVSWYQQTPGQGLQFLFEYFSETQRNKGNFPGRFSGRQFSNSRSEMNVSTLELGDSALYLCASSAGQGFRKTVFGSGTQLSVL.